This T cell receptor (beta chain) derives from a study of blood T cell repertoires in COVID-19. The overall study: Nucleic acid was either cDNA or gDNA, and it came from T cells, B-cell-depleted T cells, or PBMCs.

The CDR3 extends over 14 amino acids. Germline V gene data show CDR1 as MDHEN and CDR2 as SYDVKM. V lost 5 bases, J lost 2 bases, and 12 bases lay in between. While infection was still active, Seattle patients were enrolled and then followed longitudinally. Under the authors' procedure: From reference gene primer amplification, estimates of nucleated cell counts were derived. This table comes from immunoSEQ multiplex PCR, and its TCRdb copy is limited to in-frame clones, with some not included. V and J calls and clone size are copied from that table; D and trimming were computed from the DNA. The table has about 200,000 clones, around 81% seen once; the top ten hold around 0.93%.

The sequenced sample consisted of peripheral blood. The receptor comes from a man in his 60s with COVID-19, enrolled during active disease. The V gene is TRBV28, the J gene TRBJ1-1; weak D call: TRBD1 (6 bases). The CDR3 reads CASSPQQGNTEAFF. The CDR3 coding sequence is TGTGCCAGCAGTCCCCAACAGGGAAACACTGAAGCTTTCTTT.